A single sample is the source of the 24 T cell receptor beta chains below, sequenced in a study of T cell responses to AZD1222 COVID-19 vaccine. Sequencing was performed with immunoSEQ multiplex PCR; in TCRdb, only in-frame clones are kept and a portion is missing. Among tens of thousands of clones, about 88% were seen once, and the ten largest hold 4% to 5%. The specimen comprised peripheral blood, sampled on day 0 of AZD1222 vaccination. These receptors originate from an adult in good health.

The chain recombines TRBV9 with TRBJ1-4, with D maybe TRBD1 (6 bases). The CDR3 spans 16 residues. The germline gives CDR1 SGDLS, CDR2 YYNGEE. Deletions cut 4 bases from V and 3 bases from J, with 16 bases between. CDR3 nucleotides: TGTGCCAGCAGCCTTTCGGGGGCGTCGGCTAATGAAAAACTGTTTTTT. It translates to CASSLSGASANEKLFF.

The chain employs TRBV6-5 and TRBJ1-2; 8 bases agree with TRBD1. The V and J ends lost 6 bases and 7 bases, in that order; junction bases with no gene match: 7. There are 13 residues in the CDR3. From germline, CDR1 is MNHEY and CDR2 SVGAGI. The CDR3 is CASSVQGEFGYTF. The CDR3 nucleotides are TGTGCCAGCAGCGTACAGGGGGAGTTTGGCTACACCTTC.

The CDR3 DNA reads TGCGCCAGCAGCATGGGATCCGGGACGGTGAACACTGAAGCTTTCTTT. Its translation: CASSMGSGTVNTEAFF. This chain links TRBV5-1 with TRBJ1-1; the D gene is possibly TRBD1 (5 bases). The germline V gene has CDR1 SGHRS and CDR2 YFSETQ. The CDR3 is 16 amino acids. Between the trimmed V and J ends, which lost 4 bases and 0 bases, there was a span of 16 bases.

This chain connects TRBV2 to TRBJ1-2, with 9 bases fitting TRBD1. V trimming: 8 bases; J trimming: 6 bases; junction bases outside the gene matches: 10. The CDR3 has 14 amino acids. CDR1 and CDR2 (germline): SNHLY, FYNNEI. This CDR3 reads CASATGQGTDGYTF. CDR3 DNA sequence: TGTGCCAGCGCTACTGGACAGGGGACGGATGGCTACACCTTC.

The gene calls are TRBV12-3 or TRBV12-4 and TRBJ1-3, with D hard to call. This CDR3 has 12 residues. V gave up 2 bases and J gave up 14 bases, with 13 bases separating them. Written as DNA, the CDR3 is TGTGCCAGCAGTTTACTTTCCCGGCTATTATATTTT. Protein: CASSLLSRLLYF.

The genes are TRBV3-1 (or the pseudogene TRBV3-2) and TRBJ2-5; D may be TRBD2 (6 bases). Between the trimmed V and J ends, which lost 0 bases and 5 bases, there was a span of 10 bases. Germline V gene lookup returns CDR1 LGHDT and CDR2 YNNKEL (reference sequence). The CDR3 sequence is 14 residues long. The CDR3, as DNA: TGTGCCAGCAGCCAAGATGTCCGGGGGGAGACCCAGTACTTC. As protein: CASSQDVRGETQYF.

J is TRBJ1-3 and V is TRBV18; the D is unclear. Per germline, CDR1 KGHSH and CDR2 LQKENI. The CDR3 consists of 14 residues. V lost 3 bases and J 5 bases, leaving 11 bases between the germline ends. The CDR3 is CASSPPVYRNTIYF. The CDR3 bases are TGTGCCAGCTCACCCCCCGTGTATCGAAACACCATATATTTT.

The rearrangement joins TRBV4-1 to TRBJ1-4; D is uncertain. Trimming took off 0 bases at V and 0 bases at J, with 11 bases between the two ends. The CDR3 is 17 amino acids. Germline V CDR1 and CDR2: MGHRA, YSYEKL. CDR3 coding DNA: TGCGCCAGCAGCCAAGAAGAAGACGGACCAACTAATGAAAAACTGTTTTTT. Translated, it gives CASSQEEDGPTNEKLFF.

This clone was observed a single time. The chain links TRBV3-1 (or the pseudogene TRBV3-2) to TRBJ2-1, with D unclear. CDR3 length equals 14 residues. Germline loops: CDR1 LGHDT, CDR2 YNNKEL (reference sequence). Trimming removed 4 bases at V and 7 bases at J, with 14 bases between. CDR3 loop: CASSRAADNNEQFF. The CDR3 DNA reads as TGTGCCAGCAGCCGGGCGGCGGATAATAATGAGCAGTTCTTC.

The V call is TRBV6-6, the J call TRBJ1-1; tentative D call: TRBD1 (6 bases). Trimming removed 5 bases at V and 1 base at J, with 17 bases between. The CDR3 has 16 residues. CDR1 MNHNY and CDR2 SVGAGI come from the germline V gene (reference sequence). As DNA, the CDR3 is TGTGCCAGCAGTCAACAGCCGACAGGTGAGAACACTGAAGCTTTCTTT. Its translation is CASSQQPTGENTEAFF.

The V gene is TRBV6-5, the J gene TRBJ2-5; 7 positions match TRBD1. The V gene's germline CDR1 is MNHEY and CDR2 SVGAGI. This CDR3 has 14 residues. The V segment lost 6 bases and the J segment 1 base; nucleotides outside the gene matches: 5. The CDR3: CASSRDSLQETQYF. The CDR3 bases are TGTGCCAGCAGCAGGGACAGCCTCCAAGAGACCCAGTACTTC.

This chain links TRBV5-5 with TRBJ1-2; D is uncertain. V shed 3 bases and J shed 1 base, with 10 bases lying between them. The CDR3 runs to 14 residues. Germline assignment: CDR1 SGHKS and CDR2 YYEKEE (reference sequence). The CDR3 sequence is CASSSGGVNYGYTF. The DNA of the CDR3 is TGTGCCAGCAGCTCGGGCGGGGTTAACTATGGCTACACCTTC.

The V call is TRBV27, the J call TRBJ1-2; TRBD1 agrees at 8 bases. The CDR3 has 15 residues. The V segment lost 3 bases and the J segment 4 bases; nucleotides outside the gene matches: 7. Germline values: CDR1 MNHEY, CDR2 SMNVEV (reference sequence). CDR3 nucleotides: TGTGCCAGCAGTTTCAACAGGGGGGAACCCTATGGCTACACCTTC. Translation: CASSFNRGEPYGYTF.

The chain has TRBV7-2 and TRBJ1-2; maybe TRBD1 (6 bases). The germline V gene encodes CDR1 SGHTA and CDR2 FQGNSA. With 5 bases removed from V and 5 bases from J, the gap between germline ends came to 15 bases. The CDR3 is made up of 14 amino acids. CDR3 nucleotide sequence: TGTGCCAGCAGCCTGGACAGCGGAGGGTATGGCTACACCTTC. This gives the protein CASSLDSGGYGYTF.

This rearrangement joins TRBV9 to TRBJ2-7, with 10 nucleotides matching TRBD1. V shed 0 bases, J shed 4 bases, and the junction held 7 bases outside the gene matches. There are 16 residues in the CDR3. CDR1 and CDR2 from the germline V gene are SGDLS and YYNGEE. The CDR3 DNA reads as TGTGCCAGCAGCGTAGACGGGGGACAGGGGACTTACGAGCAGTACTTC. As protein: CASSVDGGQGTYEQYF.

This clone was seen a single time. V usage is TRBV4-3 and J usage is TRBJ2-7; 9 nucleotides agree with TRBD1. CDR1 is LGHNA and CDR2 is YSLEER in the germline V gene. The ends lost 0 bases at V and 0 bases at J; junction bases unmatched: 9. The CDR3 is 18 residues long. CDR3 in DNA: TGCGCCAGCAGCCAAGAGGCGGACAGGGGCACTCTCTCCTACGAGCAGTACTTC. This gives the protein CASSQEADRGTLSYEQYF.

This chain links TRBV6-5 with TRBJ1-2; TRBD1 might be the D (5 bases). The CDR3 length is 14 residues. Trimming took 6 bases from V and 6 from J, leaving 17 bases between them. CDR1 and CDR2 (germline): MNHEY, SVGAGI. DNA of the CDR3: TGTGCCAGCAGCCCGACTTCAGGGACTGATGGCTACACCTTC. This gives the protein CASSPTSGTDGYTF.

The chain joins TRBV4-1 to TRBJ1-6; D gene unclear. CDR3 length equals 15 residues. Trimming took 2 bases from V and 0 from J, leaving 5 bases between them. The germline gives CDR1 MGHRA, CDR2 YSYEKL. The CDR3, as DNA: TGCGCCAGCAGCCAAACTAGCTCCTATAATTCACCCCTCCACTTT. This encodes CASSQTSSYNSPLHF.

This rearrangement joins TRBV19 to TRBJ1-1; possible D gene TRBD1, 5 bases. Germline V gene lookup returns CDR1 LNHDA and CDR2 SQIVND (reference sequence). The CDR3 is 13 residues long. V was cut by 3 bases and J by 2 bases, with 7 bases left in between. In nucleotides, the CDR3 is TGTGCCAGTAGTATGGGGCCTAACACTGAAGCTTTCTTT. Its translation: CASSMGPNTEAFF.

This chain connects TRBV27 to TRBJ2-1; 7 nucleotides line up with TRBD1. V was clipped by 2 bases and J by 0 bases; unmatched bases: 10. CDR1 and CDR2 (germline): MNHEY, SMNVEV (reference sequence). The CDR3 is 18 amino acids. CDR3 sequence reads: CASSLKQGSPGSYNEQFF. CDR3 in DNA: TGTGCCAGCAGTTTAAAACAGGGGAGTCCAGGCTCCTACAATGAGCAGTTCTTC.

The V and J genes are TRBV5-4 and TRBJ1-1; D is perhaps TRBD1 (5 bases). Germline values: CDR1 SGHNT, CDR2 YYREEE (reference sequence). The CDR3 sequence is 14 residues long. Trimming took off 4 bases at V and 3 bases at J, with 13 bases between the two ends. CDR3 DNA: TGTGCCAGCAGCCCGAGGGGCGGGGACACTGAAGCTTTCTTT. The encoded protein is CASSPRGGDTEAFF.

This clone was seen just once. The chain couples TRBV7-3 to TRBJ2-2; D unclear. Germline V lookup: CDR1 SGHTA, CDR2 FQGTGA. The ends were cut back, 2 bases at V and 0 bases at J, with 10 bases in the middle. The CDR3 consists of 16 residues. The CDR3 DNA reads as TGTGCCAGCAGCTTATCTGGGTTTCCGAACACCGGGGAGCTGTTTTTT. Translated, it gives CASSLSGFPNTGELFF.

The chain uses TRBV4-1 and TRBJ1-3; D uncertain. The CDR3 length is 14 residues. CDR1 and CDR2 from the germline V gene are MGHRA and YSYEKL. V was cut by 1 base and J by 2 bases, with 6 bases left in between. The CDR3 coding sequence is TGCGCCAGCAGCCAAGTGTTCCCTGGAAACACCATATATTTT. Protein: CASSQVFPGNTIYF.

V and J are TRBV30 and TRBJ1-1, with a tentative D call TRBD1 (5 bases). Germline-derived CDR1 and CDR2 are GTSNPN and SVGIG (reference sequence). The CDR3 extends over 15 amino acids. Trimming removed 2 bases from V and 5 bases from J, with 18 bases in between. CDR3 nucleotide sequence: TGTGCCTGGAGTTCACTCAGGGTATGGAGAACTGAAGCTTTCTTT. It is translated as CAWSSLRVWRTEAFF. The full variable domain, completed using reference TRBV30 and TRBJ1-1, is SQTIHQWPATLVQPVGSPLSLECTVEGTSNPNLYWYRQAAGRGLQLLFYSVGIGQISSEVPQNLSASRPQDRQFILSSKKLLLSDSGFYLCAWSSLRVWRTEAFFGQGTRLTVV.